The 31 T cell receptor beta chains below were found in one sample sequenced in a study of cytomegalovirus exposure and HLA in healthy donors (dated 2017 in TCRdb). The library came from the immunoSEQ multiplex PCR assay. The multiplex PCR relied on a mix of 60 forward primers for TCR Vbeta segments and 13 reverse primers for TCR Jbeta segments. This is the immuneACCESS table as TCRdb keeps it, with only in-frame sequences that have V and J called. A part of the clones is gone; compared with another copy, unresolved V genes explain less than half, and the rest is unexplained. The table kept for this sample lists 75,000 to 95,000 clones. About 5% of the sample belongs to the ten largest clones. The sample consisted of PBMCs. Receptor source: a man aged 25 to 40 in good health and CMV-seronegative.

The genes are TRBV4-1 and TRBJ2-7; D may be TRBD2 (6 bases). TRBJ2-1 explains the end of the DNA better; the J call may be wrong. Germline assignment: CDR1 MGHRA and CDR2 YSYEKL. The CDR3 is 16 residues long. As DNA, the CDR3 is TGCGCCAGCAGCCAAGTTACAGCCAGGGACTCCTACGAGCAGTTCTTC. Protein sequence: CASSQVTARDSYEQFF.

This sequence joins TRBV5-1 and TRBJ1-2, with D perhaps matching TRBD1 (6 bases). The CDR3 runs to 14 residues. The germline V and J ends were trimmed by 4 bases and 8 bases, with 18 bases remaining between them. Looked up from germline, CDR1 is SGHRS and CDR2 is YFSETQ. CDR3 in amino acids: CASSLQRTDSGYTF. The CDR3 DNA is TGCGCCAGCAGCCTGCAACGGACAGATTCCGGCTACACCTTC.

V usage is TRBV5-1 and J usage is TRBJ1-1; perhaps TRBD1 as D (5 bases). V gave up 5 bases and J gave up 0 bases, with 8 bases separating them. Germline V gene lookup returns CDR1 SGHRS and CDR2 YFSETQ. This CDR3 spans 13 amino acids. Written as DNA, the CDR3 is TGCGCCAGCAGGGTAGGGGTGAACACTGAAGCTTTCTTT. This codes for CASRVGVNTEAFF.

V and J are TRBV5-1 and TRBJ2-5, with 11 bases aligning to TRBD2. CDR1 and CDR2 (germline): SGHRS, YFSETQ. With V trimmed by 7 bases and J by 1 base, 0 bases remained unmatched. CDR3 length equals 13 residues. The CDR3 loop reads CASGLAGQETQYF. CDR3 coding DNA: TGCGCCAGCGGACTAGCGGGCCAAGAGACCCAGTACTTC. The whole variable domain, remainder taken from reference TRBV5-1 and TRBJ2-5, is KAGVTQTPRYLIKTRGQQVTLSCSPISGHRSVSWYQQTPGQGLQFLFEYFSETQRNKGNFPGRFSGRQFSNSRSEMNVSTLELGDSALYLCASGLAGQETQYFGPGTRLLVL.

About this clone: A read error may account for a junction end that differs from germline. The genes are TRBV4-2 and TRBJ2-1; 10 nucleotides match TRBD2. Germline CDR1 is LGHNA and CDR2 is YNFKEQ. The CDR3 has 18 residues. The CDR3 protein is CASSHLGLADSSDNEQFF. The CDR3 DNA reads as TGTGCCAGCAGCCACCTCGGACTAGCGGATAGCTCCGACAATGAGCAGTTCTTC.

This chain uses TRBV4-1 with TRBJ1-1, with D tentatively TRBD1 (6 bases). CDR3 length: 15 residues. The germline V gene has CDR1 MGHRA and CDR2 YSYEKL. Trimming shortened V by 0 bases and J by 3 bases, and 11 bases separated the two germline ends. The DNA of the CDR3 is TGCGCCAGCAGCCAAGAGGCAGGGGAAGACACTGAAGCTTTCTTT. It is translated as CASSQEAGEDTEAFF.

This chain uses TRBV6-5 with TRBJ1-1; TRBD1 is a possible D gene (6 bases). The CDR3 totals 15 residues. Germline CDR1 reads MNHEY; CDR2 reads SVGAGI. The V end lost 0 bases, the J end lost 6 bases, and 14 bases lay between the germline ends. Here the CDR3 DNA reads TGTGCCAGCAGTTACTCGATACAGGGTACTGCTGAAGCTTTCTTT. Its translation: CASSYSIQGTAEAFF.

The chain recombines TRBV14 with TRBJ2-5; 7 bases map to TRBD1. The length of the CDR3 is 13 residues. Germline CDR1 and CDR2: SGHDN and FVKESK. With V trimmed by 4 bases and J by 7 bases, 6 bases remained unmatched. The CDR3 nucleotides are TGTGCCAGCAGCCGACGGACAGGCGGGACCCAGTACTTC. This translates into CASSRRTGGTQYF. The full variable domain, with the rest looked up from reference TRBV14 and TRBJ2-5, is EAGVTQFPSHSVIEKGQTVTLRCDPISGHDNLYWYRRVMGKEIKFLLHFVKESKQDESGMPNNRFLAERTGGTYSTLKVQPAELEDSGVYFCASSRRTGGTQYFGPGTRLLVL.

The chain carries TRBV7-8 and TRBJ1-3; TRBD1 might be the D (6 bases). The germline V gene encodes CDR1 SGHVS and CDR2 FQNEAQ. Trimming shortened V by 2 bases and J by 4 bases, and 9 bases separated the two germline ends. The CDR3 extends over 14 amino acids. The CDR3 sequence: CASSLRTVGNTIYF. The DNA of the CDR3 is TGTGCCAGCAGCTTAAGGACAGTCGGAAACACCATATATTTT.

The chain has TRBV6-5 and TRBJ1-2; D not certain. V gave up 0 bases and J gave up 5 bases, with 10 bases separating them. CDR3 length: 14 residues. Germline V gene lookup returns CDR1 MNHEY and CDR2 SVGAGI. The CDR3: CASSYSGERYGYTF. The CDR3, as DNA: TGTGCCAGCAGTTACTCGGGAGAGAGATATGGCTACACCTTC.

This chain joins TRBV4-3 and TRBJ1-2, with D hard to call. V shed 0 bases and J shed 4 bases, with 9 bases lying between them. CDR1 is LGHNA and CDR2 is YSLEER in the germline V gene. This CDR3 is built from 14 residues. The CDR3 spells CASSQEEGVYGYTF. As DNA, the CDR3 is TGCGCCAGCAGCCAAGAAGAGGGAGTCTATGGCTACACCTTC.

The J gene is TRBJ2-1, the V gene TRBV7-6, with D possibly being TRBD1 (5 bases). The germline gives CDR1 SGHVS, CDR2 FNYEAQ. The CDR3 covers 15 residues. V lost 5 bases, J lost 4 bases, and 15 bases lay in between. In DNA form, the CDR3 reads TGTGCCAGCAGCACACGTCGAAGGGGTTACAATGAGCAGTTCTTC. This sequence encodes CASSTRRRGYNEQFF.

The chain uses TRBV12-5 and TRBJ2-3, with a tentative D call TRBD2 (5 bases). The V gene's germline CDR1 is LGHNT and CDR2 FRNRAP. Trimming cost V 4 bases and J 3 bases, with 29 bases left between them. The CDR3 runs to 20 residues. CDR3 loop: CASGSGESPGFRGETDTQYF. The DNA of the CDR3 is TGTGCTAGTGGTTCGGGTGAGAGCCCGGGCTTTCGGGGTGAGACAGATACGCAGTATTTT.

The chain uses TRBV2 and TRBJ1-5; D is perhaps TRBD1 (5 bases). CDR3 size: 14 residues. The V end was cut by 2 bases, the J end by 7 bases, with 12 bases between. The germline V gene has CDR1 SNHLY and CDR2 FYNNEI. The CDR3 protein is CASSERGGWQPQHF. CDR3 coding DNA: TGTGCCAGCAGTGAAAGGGGTGGTTGGCAGCCCCAGCATTTT.

V and J are TRBV5-1 and TRBJ2-7, with 11 bases fitting TRBD2. Trimming cost V 0 bases and J 3 bases; bases outside gene matches: 5. The CDR3 spans 16 residues. Germline V lookup: CDR1 SGHRS, CDR2 YFSETQ. The CDR3 is CASSLGVAGGLYEQYF. CDR3 sequence (DNA): TGCGCCAGCAGCTTGGGGGTAGCGGGGGGGCTCTACGAGCAGTACTTC. Full variable domain (remainder filled in from reference TRBV5-1 and TRBJ2-7): KAGVTQTPRYLIKTRGQQVTLSCSPISGHRSVSWYQQTPGQGLQFLFEYFSETQRNKGNFPGRFSGRQFSNSRSEMNVSTLELGDSALYLCASSLGVAGGLYEQYFGPGTRLTVT.

The chain employs TRBV4-2 and TRBJ1-4; maybe TRBD1 (5 bases). CDR1 and CDR2 from the germline V gene are LGHNA and YNFKEQ. CDR3 length: 16 residues. Trimming shortened V by 0 bases and J by 2 bases, and 10 bases separated the two germline ends. The CDR3: CASSQEAGGTNEKLFF. The CDR3 DNA reads TGTGCCAGCAGCCAAGAGGCGGGGGGTACTAATGAAAAACTGTTTTTT.

V usage is TRBV18 and J usage is TRBJ1-4; 10 nucleotides agree with TRBD1. The CDR3 has 16 amino acids. Germline values: CDR1 KGHSH, CDR2 LQKENI. V shed 0 bases, J shed 7 bases, and the junction held 5 bases outside the gene matches. The CDR3 region is CASSPPGQGFGEKLFF. CDR3 nucleotide sequence: TGTGCCAGCTCACCACCGGGACAGGGGTTCGGTGAAAAACTGTTTTTT.

This chain connects TRBV29-1 to TRBJ1-1; maybe TRBD1 (5 bases). The germline V gene encodes CDR1 SQVTM and CDR2 ANQGSEA. V was pared by 6 bases and J by 5 bases, with 13 bases between. This CDR3 comprises 12 residues. The CDR3 protein is CSVGQVNTEAFF. DNA of the CDR3: TGCAGCGTGGGGCAGGTTAATACTGAAGCTTTCTTT.

This sequence joins TRBV15 and TRBJ2-3, with TRBD2 matching 7 bases. Germline loops: CDR1 LNHNV, CDR2 YYDKDF (reference sequence). The CDR3 has 11 amino acids. V shed 9 bases, J shed 4 bases, and the junction held 1 base outside the gene matches. The CDR3, as DNA: TGTGCCACTCGGGGGGCAGATACGCAGTATTTT. It specifies CATRGADTQYF.

V gene TRBV21-1 combines with J gene TRBJ1-1. TRBV21-1 counts as a pseudogene. The CDR3 contains 14 residues. This chain's CDR3 is CASSNEGNNTEAFF. As DNA, the CDR3 is TGTGCCAGCAGCAATGAGGGCAACAACACTGAAGCTTTCTTT.

J is TRBJ2-2 and V is TRBV29-1; 12 bases match TRBD1. The junction had 10 bases not matched to a gene; V was cut back by 7 bases and J by 4 bases. The CDR3 has 16 amino acids. Germline V CDR1 and CDR2: SQVTM, ANQGSEA. The CDR3 DNA is TGCAGCGCCGCGGGGACAGGGGGCGCGGCCACCGGGGAGCTGTTTTTT. Translating gives CSAAGTGGAATGELFF.

This chain connects TRBV6-5 to TRBJ2-5; 8 bases align to TRBD2. CDR3 length: 15 amino acids. CDR1 is MNHEY and CDR2 is SVGAGI in the germline V gene. V shed 4 bases, J shed 3 bases, and the junction held 7 bases outside the gene matches. CDR3 amino acids: CASSSPQREKETQYF. Here the CDR3 DNA reads TGTGCCAGCAGTTCCCCTCAGCGGGAGAAAGAGACCCAGTACTTC.

This chain links TRBV6-5 with TRBJ2-3; D not resolved. Germline V lookup: CDR1 MNHEY, CDR2 SVGAGI. V was shortened by 2 bases and J by 2 bases, with 8 bases between the two germline ends. This CDR3 has 14 amino acids. The CDR3 DNA follows: TGTGCCAGCAGTTACCGGGTAAACACAGATACGCAGTATTTT. Residues: CASSYRVNTDTQYF.

V is TRBV7-9 and J is TRBJ2-2, with TRBD2 identical over 9 bases. The junction had 6 bases not matched to a gene; V was cut back by 3 bases and J by 1 base. This CDR3 contains 17 residues. Germline V gene sequence: CDR1 SEHNR, CDR2 FQNEAQ (reference sequence). The CDR3 bases are TGTGCCAGCAGCTTGATGGCTAGCGGGAAGAACACCGGGGAGCTGTTTTTT. It translates to CASSLMASGKNTGELFF.

The V call is TRBV11-1, the J call TRBJ2-1; 8 nucleotides match TRBD2. This CDR3 has 14 amino acids. The germline gives CDR1 SGHAT, CDR2 FQDESV (reference sequence). J lost 6 bases, V lost 2 bases, and 3 bases had no gene match. Here the CDR3 reads CASSLYGTSNEQFF. The CDR3 coding sequence is TGTGCCAGCAGCTTATACGGGACTAGCAATGAGCAGTTCTTC.

V gene TRBV4-1 combines with J gene TRBJ2-2; a possible D gene is TRBD2 (6 bases). Germline loops: CDR1 MGHRA, CDR2 YSYEKL. V dropped 0 bases and J dropped 0 bases, with 11 bases sitting between them. The CDR3 is 17 residues long. CDR3 coding DNA: TGCGCCAGCAGCCAAGAAAGATGGGGGGCGAACACCGGGGAGCTGTTTTTT. Amino acids: CASSQERWGANTGELFF.

In DNA, the CDR3 is TGCAGCGCCCCCGGACTAGCCGGTGCCACAGATACGCAGTATTTT. Its protein is CSAPGLAGATDTQYF. The chain joins TRBV29-1 to TRBJ2-3; TRBD2 matches 8 bases. J was trimmed by 2 bases and V by 7 bases; bases with no gene match: 11. Germline CDR1 SQVTM, CDR2 ANQGSEA. The CDR3 consists of 15 residues.

This sequence joins TRBV4-2 and TRBJ2-5; the D gene is possibly TRBD2 (6 bases). The DNA end favors TRBJ2-7, so the J call may be wrong. The CDR3 runs to 15 residues. Germline V gene lookup returns CDR1 LGHNA and CDR2 YNFKEQ. The DNA of the CDR3 is TGTGCCAGCAGCCAAAACCTCGGGAGCTCCTACGAGCAGTACTTC. Its protein is CASSQNLGSSYEQYF.

This chain joins TRBV5-1 and TRBJ2-7; 8 bases are shared with TRBD1. Germline CDR1 reads SGHRS; CDR2 reads YFSETQ. The CDR3 contains 13 residues. V dropped 4 bases and J dropped 5; count of bases not matched to a gene: 5. As DNA, the CDR3 is TGCGCCAGCAGCCCCCGGACAGGGAACGAGCAGTACTTC. Amino acid sequence: CASSPRTGNEQYF. The full variable domain, rest sourced from reference TRBV5-1 and TRBJ2-7, is KAGVTQTPRYLIKTRGQQVTLSCSPISGHRSVSWYQQTPGQGLQFLFEYFSETQRNKGNFPGRFSGRQFSNSRSEMNVSTLELGDSALYLCASSPRTGNEQYFGPGTRLTVT.

The chain carries TRBV4-1 and TRBJ1-4, with 7 positions matching TRBD1. The CDR3 runs to 16 residues. Germline V gene lookup returns CDR1 MGHRA and CDR2 YSYEKL. V lost 0 bases and J lost 8; bases outside the gene matches: 9. CDR3 region: CASSQERRGLKEKLFF. In DNA form, the CDR3 reads TGCGCCAGCAGCCAAGAGAGGAGGGGGCTAAAAGAAAAACTGTTTTTT.

The chain recombines TRBV4-1 with TRBJ1-5, with 7 bases aligning to TRBD1. This CDR3 has 16 amino acids. CDR1 and CDR2 (germline): MGHRA, YSYEKL. J gave up 1 base and V 0 bases, and 3 bases lay outside the gene matches. The CDR3 coding sequence is TGCGCCAGCAGCCAAGACCCAGGGGGAAGCAATCAGCCCCAGCATTTT. Translated: CASSQDPGGSNQPQHF.